Sequencing of this T cell receptor (beta chain) was carried out in a study of post-analysis software for immune sequencing data. Study context: Secondary progressive, relapsing-remitting and progressive-relapsing multiple sclerosis were among the included disease courses.

Tagging with unique molecular identifiers was a feature of the TCR beta cDNA libraries. Input of roughly 1 to 11 million T cells yielded 450,000 to 550,000 cDNA molecules. TCRdb reprocessed the PCR reads with MiXCR, giving one entry per CDR3 protein. The sample shows about 770,000 distinct CDR3 sequences, roughly 46% of them seen only once. Whole-study findings and limits: Normalized Chao1 diversity was significantly reduced in patients versus controls.

Turning to this clonotype: Antigen: not known.

The sample was blood. This sequence originates from a girl aged 10-17 years with multiple sclerosis.

CDR3 DNA sequence: TGCGCCAGCAGCTTTGGGGGAGCCCGTGGGGGAAGCGAGCAGTACTTC. It is translated as CASSFGGARGGSEQYF. This sequence joins TRBV5-1 and TRBJ2-5; possibly TRBD1 or TRBD2 for D (5 bases each). The J call may be in error: the DNA end matches TRBJ2-7 better. Germline CDR1 and CDR2: SGHRS and YFSETQ. The CDR3 covers 16 residues.